The TCR beta chain described here comes from a study of blood T cells in healthy people across ages. Next came a second PCR, run for about 7 to 12 cycles, which used a sample-barcoded 5' primer along with a J-beta primer mix. Sequencing recovered at least 2.5 million CDR3-containing paired-end reads from each sample. TCRdb re-derived calls from the 5' RACE reads in MiXCR, one entry per CDR3 protein. This sample has some 1.6 million distinct CDR3 sequences, with roughly a third found just once. Germline-derived CDR1 and CDR2 are SGHTA and FQGNSA. The CDR3 is made up of 13 amino acids. Trimming removed 3 bases from V and 8 bases from J; junction bases left unmatched: 5. About this clonotype: Its specificity is unknown.

Study outcomes and limitations: A roughly linear fall in TCR beta diversity per million T cells was seen with increasing age.

The sequencing sample was made of blood. This clonotype was sampled from a woman between 25 and 40 years old in good health. The chain carries TRBV7-2 and TRBJ1-2, with 8 bases identical to TRBD1. The CDR3 is CASSFAGGEGYTF. The CDR3 DNA is TGTGCCAGCAGCTTCGCAGGGGGCGAAGGCTACACCTTC.